The clone carrying this TCR beta chain was seen repeatedly, ten times or more. The antigen remains unidentified. The sample is drawn from a study of T-cell memory formation after mild COVID-19. Points from the study as a whole: The pre-infection memory compartment contained some responding clones, suggesting cross-reactive memory joined. Among CD4+ contracting clones, most were CM and EM, and CD8+ ones EMRA.

TCRdb used MiXCR to reprocess the 5' RACE reads, holding one entry per CDR3 protein. The table lists around 370,000 distinct CDR3 sequences, 20% to 25% of them singletons. Trimming cost V 2 bases and J 3 bases; bases outside gene matches: 7. There are 16 residues in the CDR3. CDR1 and CDR2 (germline): MNHEY, SVGEGT. V gene TRBV6-2 or TRBV6-3 combines with J gene TRBJ2-7; 10 bases map to TRBD1. Specimen: PBMCs or a T cell subset sorted from them (not recorded which). The clonotype was recovered from an adult woman who had mild COVID-19 (a few samples of this study predate the infection). Cell type and time point are not known. CDR3 amino acids: CASSYDGTGDYYEQYF. Written as DNA, the CDR3 is TGTGCCAGCAGTTACGACGGGACAGGGGATTACTACGAGCAGTACTTC.